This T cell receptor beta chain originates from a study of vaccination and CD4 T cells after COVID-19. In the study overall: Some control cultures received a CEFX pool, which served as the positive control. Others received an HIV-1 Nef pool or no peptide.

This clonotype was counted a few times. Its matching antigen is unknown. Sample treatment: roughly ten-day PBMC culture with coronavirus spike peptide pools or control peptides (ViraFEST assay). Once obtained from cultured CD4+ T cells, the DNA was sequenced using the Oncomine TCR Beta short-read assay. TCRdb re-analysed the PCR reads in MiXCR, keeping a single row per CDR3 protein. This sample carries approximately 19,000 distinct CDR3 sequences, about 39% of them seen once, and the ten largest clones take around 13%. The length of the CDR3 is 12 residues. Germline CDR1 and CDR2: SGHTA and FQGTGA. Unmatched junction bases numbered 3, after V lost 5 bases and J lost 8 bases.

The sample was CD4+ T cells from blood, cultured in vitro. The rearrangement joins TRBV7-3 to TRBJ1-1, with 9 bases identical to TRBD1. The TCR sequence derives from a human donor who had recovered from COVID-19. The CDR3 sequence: CASSPGQGEAFF. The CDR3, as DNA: TGTGCCAGCAGCCCTGGACAGGGGGAAGCTTTCTTT. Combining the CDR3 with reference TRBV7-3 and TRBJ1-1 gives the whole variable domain GAGVSQTPSNKVTEKGKYVELRCDPISGHTALYWYRQSLGQGPEFLIYFQGTGAADDSGLPNDRFFAVRPEGSVSTLKIQRTERGDSAVYLCASSPGQGEAFFGQGTRLTVV.